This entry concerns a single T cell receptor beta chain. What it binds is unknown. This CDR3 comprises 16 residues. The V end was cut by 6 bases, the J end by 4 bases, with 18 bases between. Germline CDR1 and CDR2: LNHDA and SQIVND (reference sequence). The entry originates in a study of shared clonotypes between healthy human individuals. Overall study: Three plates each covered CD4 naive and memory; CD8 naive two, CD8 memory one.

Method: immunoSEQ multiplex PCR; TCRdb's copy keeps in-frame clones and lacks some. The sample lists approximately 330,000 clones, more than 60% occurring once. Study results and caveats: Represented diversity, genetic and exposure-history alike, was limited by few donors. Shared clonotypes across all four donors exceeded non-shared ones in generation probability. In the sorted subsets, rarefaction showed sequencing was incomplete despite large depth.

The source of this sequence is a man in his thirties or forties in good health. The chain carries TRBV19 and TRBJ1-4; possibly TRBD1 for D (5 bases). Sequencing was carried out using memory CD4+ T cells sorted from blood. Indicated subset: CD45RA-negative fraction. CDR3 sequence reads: CASRIDPGRINEKLFF. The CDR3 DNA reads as TGTGCCAGTAGAATCGATCCGGGACGGATTAATGAAAAACTGTTTTTT.